The entry below gives a single T cell receptor (beta chain) sequence along with its context. Original analysis: Cell counts per sample came from amplifying reference gene primers. The repertoire was sequenced with immunoSEQ multiplex PCR; TCRdb's copy has only in-frame clones and lacks some. V and J calls plus clone size are reproduced from that table; the DNA served to infer D and trimming. The sample consists of under 90,000 clones, over 70% of them appearing once. This specimen belongs to a study of blood T cell repertoires in COVID-19. In the study overall: Spain, Italy and the United States supplied samples that represented acute and convalescent COVID-19. T cells, B-cell-depleted T cells, or PBMCs provided the cDNA or gDNA that served as material.

Trimming stripped 4 bases from V and 0 bases from J, with 11 bases between. The CDR3 contains 15 residues. Germline V CDR1 and CDR2: SGHTA, FQGTGA. The receptor was derived from a man aged 45 to 65 with active or convalescent COVID-19. The specimen sequenced was peripheral blood. The rearrangement links TRBV7-3 to TRBJ2-3, with a tentative D call TRBD2 (5 bases). CDR3 bases: TGTGCCAGCAGCTCGCGCGGGCGTAGCACAGATACGCAGTATTTT. Its translation is CASSSRGRSTDTQYF.